This is a list of T cell receptor beta chains from one sample in a study of tumor-infiltrating lymphocytes in primary liver carcinoma. TCRdb redid the calling of the multiplex PCR reads with MiXCR, one entry per CDR3 protein. Found here are 300,000 to 400,000 distinct CDR3 sequences, 65% of them singletons; the top ten hold 5% to 6.5%. Sequences were obtained from peripheral blood. Source of these receptors: a man aged 35-49 years with primary liver carcinoma and hepatitis B virus infection. The conserved cysteine and the conserved F or W are not part of the CDR3 here.

V,CDR3
TRBV10-3,AISESGDRGEAF
TRBV4-1,ASSQANMGLARQETQY
TRBV11-2,ASTLLWGKDPNQPQH
TRBV11-2,ASSRPDRESS
TRBV6-5,ASSSRTLDRVGETQY
TRBV14,ASSQAHSQKAS
TRBV11-1,AGSFDLCGELF
TRBV12-3/TRBV12-4,ASTLAGNTGELF
TRBV11-2,ASSSISSRGTGKLF
TRBV10-3,AINPGGETQY
TRBV11-2,AIAKERTTNTQY
TRBV5-4,ASCLDGRGSVYGYT
TRBV4-1,ASSPGSVGEQY
TRBV11-2,ASSFLAQGNYDYT
TRBV11-2,ASNLGGARSSYNEQF
TRBV11-2,VSSLDGTRVCEQY
TRBV10-1,ASSEGNTGELF
TRBV25-1,ASTDRTEKQGGQF
TRBV10-3,ATHTGGRDTEAL
TRBV29-1,SVESLTANTEAF
TRBV7-2,ASSLAVLAGAGEQF
TRBV6-5,ASSYLTGKKRYEQY
TRBV5-4,VSSSGSDTGELF
TRBV6-5,ASSKTAGTATEAF
TRBV4-3,ASSLRPGGTNTGELF
TRBV11-2,ASSSLAGAD
TRBV5-1,ASSSRGIDTNTQY
TRBV28,VSSRGGQGDYEQY
TRBV14,ASSQQLNTEAF
TRBV12-3/TRBV12-4,ASSLEGGGEQY
TRBV6-6,ASKNLGDNEQF
TRBV6-5,ASSYSRDTGELF
TRBV28,ASNLGPFNEQF
TRBV6-1,ACSEGESVLPLH
TRBV6-2/TRBV6-3,AGSYPDDLAGGDTDTQY
TRBV6-5,VSSYPLTSGSNEQF
TRBV6-1,ARRSGRPRAF
TRBV6-1,ASGRASEANVLT
TRBV6-5,ASSFGPGGNSPLH
TRBV11-2,GSSSEDPSTQY
TRBV5-1,ASSLDRTGDTYEQY
TRBV6-5,ASGYGQNTEAF
TRBV11-2,ASSRGRSGEQF
TRBV10-2,ASSLSGTLSYEQY
TRBV7-9,ASSHRLAGPISYEQY
TRBV6-1,ASTPNSSGNYEHY
TRBV6-9,ASSYYGSGSRKTQY
TRBV11-2,VSSFGGCT
TRBV29-1,SVRGQGSETQY
TRBV11-2,AGSLDLPLTSGVYEQY
TRBV5-4,ASSLEGRGGEQF
TRBV11-2,ACSLTYSYEQY
TRBV13,ASSLGDRGQGVAEAF
TRBV7-9,ASSLSDGASGYT
TRBV28,ASSDPGQVYSNQPQH
TRBV6-5,ASSYSGTPGNEAF
TRBV6-2/TRBV6-3,ASVKREWRSYEQY
TRBV6-1,ASSPRQGGSSYEQY
TRBV29-1,SVGSSGNTEQF